The rows below give T cell receptor beta chains drawn from one sample of a study of PD-1 blockade in classical Hodgkin lymphoma. TCRdb's table, derived via immunoSEQ multiplex PCR, lists solely in-frame clones and lacks some. Of 25,000 to 35,000 clones in the sample, 70% to 85% are singletons; the top ten hold around 4.2%. Sequenced here: peripheral blood mononuclear cells (PBMCs), sampled before the second cycle of nivolumab. The source of these receptors is a human donor with classical Hodgkin lymphoma. The CDR3 runs from the conserved cysteine through the conserved F or W. Each record gives: clone size, V gene, J gene, D gene, CDR3 protein, CDR3 DNA. D genes are given only for firm matches. Not every row has a clone size; where given, it reads once, few, many or a size class.

size: -; V: TRBV19; J: TRBJ1-6; D: TRBD1; CDR3: CASRPQGARSPLHF; DNA: TGTGCCAGTAGGCCACAGGGGGCGCGTTCACCCCTCCACTTT
size: -; V: TRBV4-2; J: TRBJ2-7; D: TRBD2; CDR3: CASSPRLAGHLSEQYF; DNA: TGTGCCAGCAGCCCAAGACTAGCGGGGCACCTTAGCGAGCAGTACTTC
size: few; V: TRBV28; J: TRBJ2-7; D: -; CDR3: CASSPELGQGFSQYF; DNA: TGTGCCAGCAGTCCAGAACTCGGCCAGGGCTTCTCCCAGTACTTC
size: -; V: TRBV5-1; J: TRBJ2-2; D: TRBD2; CDR3: CASRPGLVFTGELFF; DNA: TGCGCCAGCCGGCCGGGACTAGTTTTCACCGGGGAGCTGTTTTTT
size: medium-sized; V: TRBV11-2; J: TRBJ1-5; D: TRBD1; CDR3: CASSLEGGETQPQHF; DNA: TGTGCCAGCAGCTTAGAAGGGGGCGAAACTCAGCCCCAGCATTTT
size: -; V: TRBV25-1; J: TRBJ1-6; D: -; CDR3: CASSLPNSPLHF; DNA: TGTGCCAGCTCCCTACCTAATTCACCCCTCCACTTT
size: -; V: TRBV6-1; J: TRBJ2-4; D: TRBD2; CDR3: CASGGLAVKNIQYF; DNA: TGTGCCAGCGGTGGACTAGCCGTTAAAAACATTCAGTACTTC
size: -; V: TRBV27; J: TRBJ2-7; D: -; CDR3: CASSLSAGTFYEQYF; DNA: TGTGCCAGCAGTCTCTCCGCCGGGACTTTCTACGAGCAGTACTTC
size: -; V: TRBV7-9; J: TRBJ1-3; D: -; CDR3: CASTLRENTIYF; DNA: TGTGCCAGCACCCTTCGAGAAAACACCATATATTTT
size: -; V: TRBV6-6; J: TRBJ1-3; D: -; CDR3: CASSFSGQQAIYF; DNA: TGTGCCAGCAGTTTCTCGGGCCAACAGGCCATATATTTT
size: -; V: TRBV29-1; J: TRBJ2-7; D: TRBD1; CDR3: CSVVGGTAWQYF; DNA: TGCAGCGTTGTAGGGGGCACGGCGTGGCAGTACTTC
size: -; V: TRBV19; J: TRBJ1-6; D: -; CDR3: CASSIAPDRSRRSPLHF; DNA: TGTGCCAGTAGTATAGCTCCAGACAGGTCCCGGAGGTCACCCCTCCACTTT
size: -; V: TRBV30; J: TRBJ1-6; D: -; CDR3: CAWRPTGYNSPLHF; DNA: TGTGCCTGGAGGCCCACAGGCTATAATTCACCCCTCCACTTT
size: -; V: TRBV11-2; J: TRBJ1-3; D: TRBD1; CDR3: CASSLRGQANSGNTIYF; DNA: TGTGCCAGCAGCTTACGGGGACAGGCCAACTCTGGAAACACCATATATTTT
size: -; V: TRBV9; J: TRBJ2-7; D: -; CDR3: CASSGRTFPAPYEQYF; DNA: TGTGCCAGCAGCGGGCGGACATTTCCCGCCCCATACGAGCAGTACTTC
size: -; V: TRBV5-6; J: TRBJ1-2; D: -; CDR3: CASVGLDGYTF; DNA: TGTGCCAGTGTGGGGCTTGATGGCTACACCTTC
size: -; V: TRBV7-8; J: TRBJ2-7; D: TRBD2; CDR3: CASSPGLAGVEQYF; DNA: TGTGCCAGCAGCCCTGGACTAGCGGGAGTTGAGCAGTACTTC
size: -; V: TRBV2; J: TRBJ1-2; D: TRBD1; CDR3: CASRIQGYGYTF; DNA: TGTGCCAGCAGGATACAGGGGTATGGCTACACCTTC
size: -; V: TRBV7-9; J: TRBJ1-2; D: TRBD1; CDR3: CASSPTTAGGLYGYTF; DNA: TGTGCCAGCAGCCCCACAACAGCAGGGGGCTTATACGGCTACACCTTC
size: -; V: TRBV7-2; J: TRBJ2-4; D: TRBD2; CDR3: CASRRTSGGPSKNIQYF; DNA: TGTGCCAGCAGGCGTACTAGCGGGGGTCCCTCCAAAAACATTCAGTACTTC
size: -; V: TRBV10-3; J: TRBJ1-1; D: -; CDR3: CAISTQGLNTEAFF; DNA: TGTGCCATCAGTACGCAGGGGTTGAACACTGAAGCTTTCTTT
size: few; V: TRBV28; J: TRBJ1-1; D: -; CDR3: CASRGGGPQAFF; DNA: TGTGCCAGCAGGGGGGGAGGGCCGCAAGCTTTCTTT
size: -; V: TRBV19; J: TRBJ2-3; D: TRBD2; CDR3: CASSIWGTSGATDTQYF; DNA: TGTGCCAGTAGTATATGGGGGACTAGCGGGGCCACAGATACGCAGTATTTT
size: once; V: TRBV2; J: TRBJ2-2; D: -; CDR3: CASSEGRIDTGELFF; DNA: TGTGCCAGCAGTGAAGGCAGGATTGACACCGGGGAGCTGTTTTTT
size: -; V: TRBV19; J: TRBJ1-2; D: -; CDR3: CASRRGAGYGYTF; DNA: TGTGCCAGTAGGAGGGGCGCAGGCTATGGCTACACCTTC
size: few; V: TRBV5-6; J: TRBJ2-3; D: -; CDR3: CASSPGTLPSTDTQYF; DNA: TGTGCCAGCAGCCCCGGGACCCTTCCTAGCACAGATACGCAGTATTTT
size: few; V: TRBV11-1; J: TRBJ1-1; D: TRBD1; CDR3: CASSSKQGVTEAFF; DNA: TGTGCCAGCAGCAGCAAACAGGGGGTCACTGAAGCTTTCTTT
size: few; V: TRBV18; J: TRBJ2-7; D: -; CDR3: CASSPTSTYEQYF; DNA: TGTGCCAGCTCACCAACTTCGACCTACGAGCAGTACTTC
size: -; V: TRBV10-3; J: TRBJ2-1; D: TRBD2; CDR3: CAISGPSGRASYNEQFF; DNA: TGTGCCATCAGTGGACCTAGCGGGAGGGCCTCCTACAATGAGCAGTTCTTC
size: -; V: TRBV27; J: TRBJ2-3; D: TRBD1; CDR3: CASGSLGQSRDTQYF; DNA: TGTGCCAGCGGTTCGTTGGGACAGTCACGAGATACGCAGTATTTT
size: once; V: TRBV28; J: TRBJ2-3; D: TRBD2; CDR3: CASSPPGLTDTQYF; DNA: TGTGCCAGCAGTCCACCGGGACTAACAGATACGCAGTATTTT
size: -; V: TRBV4-1; J: TRBJ1-6; D: TRBD1; CDR3: CASSQEGGQPNSPLHF; DNA: TGCGCCAGCAGCCAAGAGGGGGGACAGCCGAATTCACCCCTCCACTTT
size: few; V: TRBV27; J: TRBJ2-1; D: -; CDR3: CASSLVPWVSSYNEQFF; DNA: TGTGCCAGCAGTTTGGTCCCATGGGTTAGCTCCTACAATGAGCAGTTCTTC
size: -; V: TRBV6-6; J: TRBJ1-1; D: -; CDR3: CASSYTGQNTEAFF; DNA: TGTGCCAGCAGTTACACAGGACAGAACACTGAAGCTTTCTTT
size: -; V: TRBV6-6; J: TRBJ1-2; D: -; CDR3: CASSYLGQNYGYTF; DNA: TGTGCCAGCAGTTACTTAGGACAGAACTATGGCTACACCTTC
size: -; V: TRBV10-1; J: TRBJ2-3; D: -; CDR3: CASSAGDGITDTQYF; DNA: TGCGCCAGCAGTGCTGGGGACGGGATCACAGATACGCAGTATTTT
size: -; V: TRBV30; J: TRBJ2-3; D: -; CDR3: CAWSVLQADTQYF; DNA: TGTGCCTGGAGTGTACTACAGGCGGATACGCAGTATTTT
size: -; V: TRBV12-2; J: TRBJ2-3; D: -; CDR3: CASRLDLAGGLADTQYF; DNA: TGTGCAAGTCGCTTAGATTTAGCGGGAGGGCTGGCAGATACGCAGTATTTT
size: few; V: TRBV5-4; J: TRBJ2-1; D: -; CDR3: CASSLAEVNEQFF; DNA: TGTGCCAGCAGCTTGGCGGAAGTCAATGAGCAGTTCTTC
size: -; V: TRBV4-2; J: TRBJ2-3; D: TRBD2; CDR3: CASSQEGTGGYTDTQYF; DNA: TGTGCCAGCAGCCAAGAGGGTACGGGAGGGTACACAGATACGCAGTATTTT
size: -; V: TRBV18; J: TRBJ2-5; D: TRBD2; CDR3: CASSRDGTIALEQYF; DNA: TGTGCCAGCTCCAGGGACGGGACTATTGCCCTGGAGCAGTACTTC
size: -; V: TRBV7-9; J: TRBJ2-1; D: -; CDR3: CASSLGFRGGNEQFF; DNA: TGTGCCAGCAGCTTAGGATTCAGGGGGGGCAATGAGCAGTTCTTC
size: few; V: TRBV4-1; J: TRBJ2-5; D: -; CDR3: CASSQVGTGGWETQYF; DNA: TGCGCCAGCAGCCAAGTAGGGACTGGGGGGTGGGAGACCCAGTACTTC
size: -; V: TRBV19; J: TRBJ2-3; D: -; CDR3: CASIGIGGETSTDTQYF; DNA: TGTGCCAGTATCGGGATCGGGGGCGAAACTAGCACAGATACGCAGTATTTT
size: -; V: TRBV18; J: TRBJ2-1; D: -; CDR3: CASSPRDEEQFF; DNA: TGTGCCAGCTCACCTAGGGACGAGGAGCAGTTCTTC
size: -; V: TRBV5-6; J: TRBJ2-1; D: TRBD1; CDR3: CASTVPTGDEQFF; DNA: TGTGCCAGCACCGTTCCCACAGGGGATGAGCAGTTCTTC
size: -; V: TRBV5-1; J: TRBJ2-1; D: -; CDR3: CASSSGPGVYNEQFF; DNA: TGCGCCAGCAGCTCAGGGCCGGGAGTCTACAATGAGCAGTTCTTC
size: -; V: TRBV6-6; J: TRBJ2-5; D: -; CDR3: CASSYGKETQYF; DNA: TGTGCCAGCAGTTACGGGAAAGAGACCCAGTACTTC
size: -; V: TRBV2; J: TRBJ2-7; D: -; CDR3: CASSLTDYEQYF; DNA: TGTGCCAGCAGCCTGACTGATTACGAGCAGTACTTC
size: few; V: TRBV4-3; J: TRBJ2-7; D: -; CDR3: CASSQDKMSTEWYEQYF; DNA: TGCGCCAGCAGCCAAGATAAAATGTCGACAGAATGGTACGAGCAGTACTTC
size: -; V: TRBV28; J: TRBJ1-2; D: TRBD1; CDR3: CASSLGTGTYGYTF; DNA: TGTGCCAGCAGTTTAGGGACAGGGACCTATGGCTACACCTTC
size: once; V: TRBV30; J: TRBJ2-1; D: TRBD2; CDR3: CAWTSGSKGNEQFF; DNA: TGTGCCTGGACTAGCGGGAGTAAGGGCAATGAGCAGTTCTTC
size: -; V: TRBV9; J: TRBJ2-3; D: -; CDR3: CASSVLTDTQYF; DNA: TGTGCCAGCAGCGTACTCACAGATACGCAGTATTTT
size: -; V: TRBV5-1; J: TRBJ1-1; D: -; CDR3: CASSLPAGASTEAFF; DNA: TGCGCCAGCAGCTTGCCGGCAGGGGCAAGCACTGAAGCTTTCTTT
size: -; V: TRBV6-5; J: TRBJ2-7; D: TRBD1; CDR3: CASLKQGFPEQYF; DNA: TGTGCCAGCCTTAAACAGGGGTTTCCGGAGCAGTACTTC